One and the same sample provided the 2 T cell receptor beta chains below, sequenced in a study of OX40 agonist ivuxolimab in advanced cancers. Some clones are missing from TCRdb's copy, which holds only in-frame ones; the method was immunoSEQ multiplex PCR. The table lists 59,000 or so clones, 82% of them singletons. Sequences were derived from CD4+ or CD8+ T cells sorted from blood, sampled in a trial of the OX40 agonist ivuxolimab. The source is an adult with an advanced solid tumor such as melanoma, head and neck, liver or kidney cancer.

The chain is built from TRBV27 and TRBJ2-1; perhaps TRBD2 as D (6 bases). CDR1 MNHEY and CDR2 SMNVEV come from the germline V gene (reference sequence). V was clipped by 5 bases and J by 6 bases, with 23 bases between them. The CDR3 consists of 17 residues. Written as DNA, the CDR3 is TGTGCCAGCAGTCTAGGAGGGGCGACGCCCTTGCCCAATGAGCAGTTCTTC. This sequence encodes CASSLGGATPLPNEQFF.

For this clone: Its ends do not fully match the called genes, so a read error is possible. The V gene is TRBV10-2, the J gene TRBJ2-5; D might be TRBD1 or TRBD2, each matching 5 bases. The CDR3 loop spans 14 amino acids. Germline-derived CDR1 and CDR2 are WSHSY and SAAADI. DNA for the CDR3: TGCGCCAGCTCGACCCCCCGGGACCGCAATAGCCGGCACTTC. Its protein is CASSTPRDRNSRHF.